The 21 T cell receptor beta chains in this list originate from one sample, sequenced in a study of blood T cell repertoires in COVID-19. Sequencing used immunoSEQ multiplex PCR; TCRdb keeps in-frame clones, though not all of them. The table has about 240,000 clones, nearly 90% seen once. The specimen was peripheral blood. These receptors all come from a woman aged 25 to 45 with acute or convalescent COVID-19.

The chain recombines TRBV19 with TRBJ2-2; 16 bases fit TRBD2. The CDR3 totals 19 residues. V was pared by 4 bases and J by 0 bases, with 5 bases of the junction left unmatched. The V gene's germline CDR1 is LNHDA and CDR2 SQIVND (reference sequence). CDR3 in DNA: TGTGCCAGTAGTACCTTCGGGACTAGCGGGAGGGCGAACACCGGGGAGCTGTTTTTT. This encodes CASSTFGTSGRANTGELFF.

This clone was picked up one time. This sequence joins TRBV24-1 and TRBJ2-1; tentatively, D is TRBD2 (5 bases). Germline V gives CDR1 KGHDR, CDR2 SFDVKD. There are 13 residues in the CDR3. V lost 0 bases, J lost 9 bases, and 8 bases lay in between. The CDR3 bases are TGTGCCACCAGTGATTTGCCCAGCGGTGAGCAGTTCTTC. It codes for CATSDLPSGEQFF.

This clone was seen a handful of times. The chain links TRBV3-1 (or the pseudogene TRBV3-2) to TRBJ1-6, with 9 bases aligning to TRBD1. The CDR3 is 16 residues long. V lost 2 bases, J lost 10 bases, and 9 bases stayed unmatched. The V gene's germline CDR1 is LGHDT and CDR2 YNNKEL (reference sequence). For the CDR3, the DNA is TGTGCCAGCAGCCAATCCTCCACAGGGGGCCGGTCACCCCTCCACTTT. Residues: CASSQSSTGGRSPLHF.

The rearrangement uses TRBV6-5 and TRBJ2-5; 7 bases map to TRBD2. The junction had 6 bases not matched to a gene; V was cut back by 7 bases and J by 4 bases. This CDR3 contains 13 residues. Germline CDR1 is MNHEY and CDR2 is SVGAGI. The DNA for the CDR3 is TGTGCCAGCATGAGGGGCGGGAGAGAGACCCAGTACTTC. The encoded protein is CASMRGGRETQYF.

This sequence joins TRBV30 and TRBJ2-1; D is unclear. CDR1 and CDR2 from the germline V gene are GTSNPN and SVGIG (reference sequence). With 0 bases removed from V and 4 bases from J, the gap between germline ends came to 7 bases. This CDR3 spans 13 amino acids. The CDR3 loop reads CAWSVGSYNEQFF. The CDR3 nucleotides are TGTGCCTGGAGTGTGGGCAGTTACAATGAGCAGTTCTTC. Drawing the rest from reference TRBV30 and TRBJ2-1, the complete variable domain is SQTIHQWPATLVQPVGSPLSLECTVEGTSNPNLYWYRQAAGRGLQLLFYSVGIGQISSEVPQNLSASRPQDRQFILSSKKLLLSDSGFYLCAWSVGSYNEQFFGPGTRLTVL.

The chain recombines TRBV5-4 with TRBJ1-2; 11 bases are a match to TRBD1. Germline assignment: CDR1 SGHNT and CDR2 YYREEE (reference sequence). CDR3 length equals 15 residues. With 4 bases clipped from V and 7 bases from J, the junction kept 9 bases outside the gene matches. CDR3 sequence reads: CASSRRDRGKAGYTF. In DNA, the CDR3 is TGTGCCAGCAGCAGAAGGGACAGGGGGAAAGCTGGCTACACCTTC.

CDR3 coding DNA: TGTGCCAGCAGCCCGTGGGACAGTAAAAAAGAGACCCAGTACTTC. Protein product: CASSPWDSKKETQYF. The V gene is TRBV14, the J gene TRBJ2-5, with 7 nucleotides matching TRBD1. CDR1 and CDR2 (germline): SGHDN, FVKESK. J lost 3 bases, V lost 4 bases, and 8 bases had no gene match. This CDR3 spans 15 amino acids.

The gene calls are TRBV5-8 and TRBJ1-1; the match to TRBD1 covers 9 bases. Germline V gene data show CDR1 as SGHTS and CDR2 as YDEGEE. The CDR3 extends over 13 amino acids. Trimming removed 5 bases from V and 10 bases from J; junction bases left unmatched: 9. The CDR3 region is CASRHPQGAAAFF. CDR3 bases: TGTGCCAGCAGACATCCACAGGGGGCCGCAGCTTTCTTT.

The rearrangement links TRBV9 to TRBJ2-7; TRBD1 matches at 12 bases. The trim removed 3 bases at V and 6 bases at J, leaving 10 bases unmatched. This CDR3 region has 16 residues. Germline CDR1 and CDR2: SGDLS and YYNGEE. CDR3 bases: TGTGCCAGCAGCGCCCACACGGGACAGGGGGCGCGCGAGCAGTACTTC. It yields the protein CASSAHTGQGAREQYF.

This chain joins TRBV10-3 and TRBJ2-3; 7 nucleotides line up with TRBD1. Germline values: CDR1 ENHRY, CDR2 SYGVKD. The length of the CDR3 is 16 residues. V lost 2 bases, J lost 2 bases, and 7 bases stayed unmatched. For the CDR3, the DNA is TGTGCCATCAGTGAGCCCCTACAGGGGATCACAGATACGCAGTATTTT. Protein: CAISEPLQGITDTQYF.

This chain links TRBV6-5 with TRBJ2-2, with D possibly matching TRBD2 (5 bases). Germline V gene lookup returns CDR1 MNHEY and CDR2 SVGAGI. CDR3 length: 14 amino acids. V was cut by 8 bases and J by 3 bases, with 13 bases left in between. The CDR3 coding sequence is TGTGCCAGCGGGCGGGCCCATGACACCGGGGAGCTGTTTTTT. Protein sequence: CASGRAHDTGELFF.

For the CDR3, the DNA is TGTGCCAGCAGCCAAACTCGGGACAGGTACCAAGAGACCCAGTACTTC. This encodes CASSQTRDRYQETQYF. The V and J genes are TRBV3-1 (or the pseudogene TRBV3-2) and TRBJ2-5, with TRBD1 identical over 8 bases. Germline values: CDR1 LGHDT, CDR2 YNNKEL (reference sequence). CDR3 size: 16 residues. The V and J ends lost 2 bases and 0 bases, in that order; junction bases with no gene match: 5.

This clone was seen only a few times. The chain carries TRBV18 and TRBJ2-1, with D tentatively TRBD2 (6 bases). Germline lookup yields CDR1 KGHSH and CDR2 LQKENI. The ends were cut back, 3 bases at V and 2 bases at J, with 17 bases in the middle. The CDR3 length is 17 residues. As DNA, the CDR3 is TGTGCCAGCTCACCCCGCCCAGCGGGCCAAGCCTACAATGAGCAGTTCTTC. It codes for CASSPRPAGQAYNEQFF.

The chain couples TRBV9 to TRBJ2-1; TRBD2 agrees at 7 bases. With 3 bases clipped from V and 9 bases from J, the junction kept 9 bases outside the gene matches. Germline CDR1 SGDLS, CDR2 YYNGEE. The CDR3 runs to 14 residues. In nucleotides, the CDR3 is TGTGCCAGCAGCGCAGACCGGGACTATTCTGAGCAGTTCTTC. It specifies CASSADRDYSEQFF.

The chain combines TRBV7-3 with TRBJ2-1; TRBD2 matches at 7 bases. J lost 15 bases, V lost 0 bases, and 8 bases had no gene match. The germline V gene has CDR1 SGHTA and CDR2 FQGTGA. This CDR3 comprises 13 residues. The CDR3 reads CASSLTGESGTFF. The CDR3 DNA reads TGTGCCAGCAGCTTAACGGGGGAAAGCGGGACGTTCTTC.

The CDR3 DNA reads TGTGCCAGCTCCGTTAGTCGGGGTCGCGATTCAAACATTCAGTACTTC. It encodes CASSVSRGRDSNIQYF. The chain joins TRBV18 to TRBJ2-4; perhaps TRBD2 as D (5 bases). This CDR3 is 16 amino acids long. Germline CDR1 and CDR2: KGHSH and LQKENI. V lost 6 bases, J lost 6 bases, and 21 bases lay in between.

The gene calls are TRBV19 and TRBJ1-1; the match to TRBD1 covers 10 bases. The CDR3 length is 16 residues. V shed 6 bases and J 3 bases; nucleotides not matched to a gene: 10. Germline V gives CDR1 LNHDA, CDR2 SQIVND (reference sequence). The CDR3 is CASRRGTGDVDTEAFF. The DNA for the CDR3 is TGTGCCAGTAGAAGAGGGACAGGGGACGTAGACACTGAAGCTTTCTTT.

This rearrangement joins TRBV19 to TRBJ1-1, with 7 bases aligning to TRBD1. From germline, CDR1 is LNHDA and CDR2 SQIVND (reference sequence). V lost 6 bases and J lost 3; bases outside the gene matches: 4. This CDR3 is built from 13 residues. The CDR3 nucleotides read TGTGCCAGTAGCGCAGGGGGTTACACTGAAGCTTTCTTT. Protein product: CASSAGGYTEAFF.

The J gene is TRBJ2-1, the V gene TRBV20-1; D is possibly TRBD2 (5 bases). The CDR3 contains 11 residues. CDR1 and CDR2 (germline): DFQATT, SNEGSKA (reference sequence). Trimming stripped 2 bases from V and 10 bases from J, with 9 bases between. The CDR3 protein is CSARRTGEQFF. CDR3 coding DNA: TGCAGTGCTAGAAGAACGGGGGAGCAGTTCTTC.

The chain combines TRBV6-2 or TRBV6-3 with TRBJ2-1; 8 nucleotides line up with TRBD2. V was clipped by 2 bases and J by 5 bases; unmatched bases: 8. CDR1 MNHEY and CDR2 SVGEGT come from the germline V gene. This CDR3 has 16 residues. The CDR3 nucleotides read TGTGCCAGCAGTTACGGCGCGGGGGGAAATAACAATGAGCAGTTCTTC. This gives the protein CASSYGAGGNNNEQFF.

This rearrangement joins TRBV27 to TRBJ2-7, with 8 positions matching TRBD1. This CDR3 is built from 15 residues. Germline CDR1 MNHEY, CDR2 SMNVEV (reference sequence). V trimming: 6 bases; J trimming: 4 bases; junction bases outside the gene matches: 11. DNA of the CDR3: TGTGCCAGCAGACTCGACAGGGGAATCGGTTACGAGCAGTACTTC. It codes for CASRLDRGIGYEQYF.